Below, one TCR beta chain is given with its context. The antigen is undetermined. TCRdb recomputed calls from the RT-PCR reads with MiXCR, one row per CDR3 protein. The top ten clones hold approximately 11% of a sample with about 180,000 distinct CDR3 sequences, approximately 9.2% of them seen once. This sample was taken from a study of response to subunit inactivated influenza vaccine. General study points: Seasonal influenza vaccination, on each occasion, was suggested by the authors to recruit few new T cells.

The clonotype originates from a man between 45 and 60 years old who received an inactivated influenza vaccine. Material: non-naive T cells sorted from PBMCs, obtained on the day of vaccination.

CDR3 coding DNA: TGTGCCAGCAGTTATGGCGGGACAAACCAAGAGACCCAGTACTTC. Translation gives CASSYGGTNQETQYF. The V gene is TRBV27, the J gene TRBJ2-5; either TRBD1 or TRBD2 may fit D (6 bases each). CDR1 is MNHEY, CDR2 SMNVEV, per germline (reference sequence). V was pared by 4 bases and J by 0 bases, with 12 bases between. The CDR3 totals 15 residues.